A single sample gave rise to the 30 T cell receptor beta chains below, sequenced in a study of cytotoxic CD8 clonotypes in ibrutinib-treated CLL. Profiled with immunoSEQ multiplex PCR; TCRdb holds only in-frame clones, not every one. The sample lists approximately 50,000 clones, roughly 58% occurring once. Sequences were derived from PBMCs, sampled at disease progression, from a patient treated with ibrutinib. The receptors were gathered from a human donor with chronic lymphocytic leukemia.

The V and J genes are TRBV7-8 and TRBJ2-2; D unclear. The CDR3 sequence is 15 residues long. The ends were cut back, 8 bases at V and 4 bases at J, with 17 bases in the middle. From germline, CDR1 is SGHVS and CDR2 FQNEAQ. This CDR3 is CASSPQSIPTGELFF. CDR3 DNA: TGTGCCAGCTCCCCCCAGAGTATTCCCACCGGGGAGCTGTTTTTT.

This clone has just a few counts. The chain employs TRBV6-5 and TRBJ2-7, with D maybe TRBD2 (5 bases). Germline values: CDR1 MNHEY, CDR2 SVGAGI. The CDR3 is 14 amino acids. V was shortened by 5 bases and J by 0 bases, with 11 bases between the two germline ends. The CDR3 spells CASSRTGSSYEQYF. The CDR3 DNA is TGTGCCAGCAGTCGGACGGGAAGCTCCTACGAGCAGTACTTC.

This sequence joins TRBV4-3 and TRBJ2-3; 8 bases line up with TRBD2. CDR3 length: 17 amino acids. Germline assignment: CDR1 LGHNA and CDR2 YSLEER. V was pared by 4 bases and J by 3 bases, with 12 bases of the junction left unmatched. Here the CDR3 reads CASSPEGWVAGTDTQYF. Written as DNA, the CDR3 is TGCGCCAGCAGCCCCGAGGGGTGGGTAGCGGGAACAGATACGCAGTATTTT.

The V call is TRBV5-1, the J call TRBJ2-5, with 8 bases matching TRBD1. Germline-derived CDR1 and CDR2 are SGHRS and YFSETQ. The CDR3 runs to 16 residues. V gave up 2 bases and J gave up 5 bases; unmatched junction bases: 11. In nucleotides, the CDR3 is TGCGCCAGCAGCTTACGACCCAGACAGGGGTCGGAGACCCAGTACTTC. Translating gives CASSLRPRQGSETQYF. Full variable domain (remainder filled in from reference TRBV5-1 and TRBJ2-5): KAGVTQTPRYLIKTRGQQVTLSCSPISGHRSVSWYQQTPGQGLQFLFEYFSETQRNKGNFPGRFSGRQFSNSRSEMNVSTLELGDSALYLCASSLRPRQGSETQYFGPGTRLLVL.

This clone has only a few counts. This chain uses TRBV27 with TRBJ2-7; possible D gene TRBD1, 5 bases. Trimming removed 5 bases from V and 6 bases from J, with 11 bases in between. CDR3 length: 12 residues. Germline CDR1 is MNHEY and CDR2 is SMNVEV (reference sequence). The CDR3 sequence is CASSQGGPEQYF. CDR3 sequence (DNA): TGTGCCAGCAGTCAGGGTGGTCCCGAGCAGTACTTC.

The rearrangement uses TRBV7-6 and TRBJ2-2; D might be TRBD1 or TRBD2, each matching 6 bases. Germline V gene lookup returns CDR1 SGHVS and CDR2 FNYEAQ. The CDR3 length is 18 residues. Trimming removed 1 base from V and 0 bases from J, with 15 bases in between. In DNA form, the CDR3 reads TGTGCCAGCAGCTTAGAAGTGGGGGGCACGCCGAACACCGGGGAGCTGTTTTTT. Protein product: CASSLEVGGTPNTGELFF.

The J gene is TRBJ2-1, the V gene TRBV27; no clear D gene. This CDR3 contains 11 residues. From germline, CDR1 is MNHEY and CDR2 SMNVEV (reference sequence). V was pared by 2 bases and J by 9 bases, with 5 bases between. The CDR3 region is CASSLRVEQFF. The CDR3, as DNA: TGTGCCAGCAGTTTAAGAGTTGAGCAGTTCTTC.

The rearrangement uses TRBV28 and TRBJ2-7; weak D call: TRBD1 (5 bases). Trimming cost V 6 bases and J 2 bases, with 11 bases left between them. CDR1 is MDHEN and CDR2 is SYDVKM in the germline V gene. The CDR3 length is 13 residues. The CDR3 reads CASRGPQTYEQYF. The CDR3 DNA reads as TGTGCCAGCAGGGGGCCGCAAACCTACGAGCAGTACTTC.

In regard to this clone: Other DNA sequences of this sample code for an identical CDR3. CDR3 DNA: TGCGCCAGCAGCTTGTCGGGCGGGGACTATGGCTACACCTTC. Translating gives CASSLSGGDYGYTF. V gene TRBV5-1 combines with J gene TRBJ1-2; D is unclear. V was cut by 1 base and J by 3 bases, with 10 bases left in between. Germline V gene lookup returns CDR1 SGHRS and CDR2 YFSETQ. This CDR3 has 14 amino acids. Using reference TRBV5-1 and TRBJ1-2 for the parts outside the CDR3, the full variable domain is KAGVTQTPRYLIKTRGQQVTLSCSPISGHRSVSWYQQTPGQGLQFLFEYFSETQRNKGNFPGRFSGRQFSNSRSEMNVSTLELGDSALYLCASSLSGGDYGYTFGSGTRLTVV.

V and J are TRBV6-1 and TRBJ2-3, with 7 bases fitting TRBD2. Trimming took 5 bases from V and 4 from J; bases not matched to a gene: 6. CDR1 MNHNS and CDR2 SASEGT come from the germline V gene. The CDR3 spans 14 residues. CDR3 DNA: TGTGCCAGCAGTATGCGGGAGTGGGCAGATACGCAGTATTTT. It encodes CASSMREWADTQYF.

The chain combines TRBV12-5 with TRBJ2-7; D is possibly TRBD2 (6 bases). The V end lost 5 bases, the J end lost 5 bases, and 22 bases lay between the germline ends. Germline V gene data show CDR1 as LGHNT and CDR2 as FRNRAP. The CDR3 has 16 residues. The CDR3 DNA reads as TGTGCTAGTGGTCCACCGACTTTGGAGGGCCGCGACGAGCAGTACTTC. Translating it yields CASGPPTLEGRDEQYF.

The V gene is TRBV19, the J gene TRBJ2-6; D is possibly TRBD1 (6 bases). Germline CDR1 reads LNHDA; CDR2 reads SQIVND (reference sequence). Deletions cut 9 bases from V and 0 bases from J, with 12 bases between. This CDR3 has 15 residues. CDR3 bases: TGTGCCAGCCAGGGGCACAACTCTGGGGCCAACGTCCTGACTTTC. This codes for CASQGHNSGANVLTF.

In this sample, this clone turned up a few times. The chain combines TRBV2 with TRBJ1-3; D unresolved. Deletions cut 1 base from V and 9 bases from J, with 10 bases between. The CDR3 has 13 amino acids. Per germline, CDR1 SNHLY and CDR2 FYNNEI. The CDR3 region has the DNA TGTGCCAGCAGTGAAGGTGAGGATCCCACCATATATTTT. Translation: CASSEGEDPTIYF.

The rearrangement links TRBV9 to TRBJ1-4; D is perhaps TRBD1 (5 bases). Germline CDR1 and CDR2: SGDLS and YYNGEE. The CDR3 has 15 residues. The V gene lost 0 bases and the J gene lost 5 bases, with 11 bases spanning the gap. The CDR3 is CASSVVGAPNEKLFF. The DNA of the CDR3 is TGTGCCAGCAGCGTAGTCGGGGCGCCGAATGAAAAACTGTTTTTT.

The J gene is TRBJ1-1, the V gene TRBV7-6, with D maybe TRBD1 (6 bases). CDR3 length equals 16 residues. Germline CDR1 and CDR2: SGHVS and FNYEAQ. V was clipped by 1 base and J by 0 bases, with 12 bases between them. The CDR3 coding sequence is TGTGCCAGCAGCTTAGAAGGGGGACGGATGAACACTGAAGCTTTCTTT. Protein: CASSLEGGRMNTEAFF.

This clone was detected only a few times. The chain has TRBV7-9 and TRBJ2-5; 9 bases are a match to TRBD1. The germline gives CDR1 SEHNR, CDR2 FQNEAQ (reference sequence). This CDR3 region has 13 residues. J was trimmed by 5 bases and V by 5 bases; bases with no gene match: 3. This CDR3 is CASSRQGVETQYF. In nucleotides, the CDR3 is TGTGCCAGCAGCCGACAGGGGGTTGAGACCCAGTACTTC.

The chain links TRBV6-1 to TRBJ2-1, with D perhaps matching TRBD1 (6 bases). CDR1 and CDR2 from the germline V gene are MNHNS and SASEGT. The CDR3 runs 13 residues. V was shortened by 8 bases and J by 3 bases, with 11 bases between the two germline ends. CDR3 protein: CASQVGHYNEQFF. DNA for the CDR3: TGTGCCAGCCAAGTGGGACACTACAATGAGCAGTTCTTC.

This clone was picked up one time. The J gene is TRBJ2-5, the V gene TRBV5-1; 12 bases align to TRBD2. The CDR3 loop spans 19 amino acids. The germline V gene encodes CDR1 SGHRS and CDR2 YFSETQ. The V and J ends lost 7 bases and 5 bases, in that order; junction bases with no gene match: 21. The CDR3 sequence is CASFIGALAGGPVVETQYF. As DNA, the CDR3 is TGCGCCAGCTTCATTGGGGCGCTAGCGGGGGGGCCGGTCGTTGAGACCCAGTACTTC.

This clone was found once. This chain connects TRBV28 to TRBJ1-5; TRBD1 might be the D (5 bases). Trimming stripped 1 base from V and 0 bases from J, with 10 bases between. CDR1 and CDR2 (germline): MDHEN, SYDVKM. The CDR3 covers 16 residues. Here the CDR3 reads CASSLSSRVSNQPQHF. The CDR3 nucleotides are TGTGCCAGCAGTTTATCGTCCAGGGTTAGCAATCAGCCCCAGCATTTT. Full variable domain (remainder filled in from reference TRBV28 and TRBJ1-5): DVKVTQSSRYLVKRTGEKVFLECVQDMDHENMFWYRQDPGLGLRLIYFSYDVKMKEKGDIPEGYSVSREKKERFSLILESASTNQTSMYLCASSLSSRVSNQPQHFGDGTRLSIL.

The V gene is TRBV7-2, the J gene TRBJ1-3, with D tentatively TRBD1 (6 bases). This CDR3 is 14 amino acids long. Germline CDR1 is SGHTA and CDR2 is FQGNSA. V lost 6 bases, J lost 2 bases, and 11 bases lay in between. CDR3 bases: TGTGCCAGCAGTCCAGGGGTAGCTGGAAACACCATATATTTT. Its protein is CASSPGVAGNTIYF.

This clone was observed a handful of times. The genes are TRBV19 and TRBJ2-7; 10 nucleotides align to TRBD1. From germline, CDR1 is LNHDA and CDR2 SQIVND (reference sequence). J lost 6 bases, V lost 5 bases, and 4 bases had no gene match. The CDR3 is 13 residues long. In DNA, the CDR3 is TGTGCCAGTAGTCGGGACAGGGGTACCGAGCAGTACTTC. It translates to CASSRDRGTEQYF.

The sample holds a few counts of this clone. This rearrangement joins TRBV19 to TRBJ2-2; D is undetermined. Germline-derived CDR1 and CDR2 are LNHDA and SQIVND (reference sequence). Trimming removed 2 bases at V and 6 bases at J, with 10 bases between. The CDR3 covers 14 residues. CDR3 protein: CASSIRAAAGELFF. Here the CDR3 DNA reads TGTGCCAGTAGTATAAGGGCGGCAGCCGGGGAGCTGTTTTTT.

This clone was seen ten or more times. The chain combines TRBV27 with TRBJ1-2; D may be TRBD1 (5 bases). Germline V gene data show CDR1 as MNHEY and CDR2 as SMNVEV (reference sequence). Trimming stripped 5 bases from V and 6 bases from J, with 13 bases between. This CDR3 comprises 13 residues. This chain's CDR3 is CASSAPGINGYTF. CDR3 bases: TGTGCCAGCAGTGCCCCAGGGATAAATGGCTACACCTTC.

This clone was recorded a few times. The chain combines TRBV7-8 with TRBJ2-2, with D perhaps being TRBD1 or TRBD2 (5 bases each). The CDR3 consists of 15 residues. Germline V gives CDR1 SGHVS, CDR2 FQNEAQ. V lost 5 bases, J lost 10 bases, and 20 bases lay in between. The CDR3 reads CASSRGVYPLEELFF. The CDR3 nucleotides are TGTGCCAGCAGCCGAGGGGTCTATCCTCTAGAGGAGCTGTTTTTT. Full variable domain (missing parts from reference TRBV7-8 and TRBJ2-2): GAGVSQSPRYKVAKRGQDVALRCDPISGHVSLFWYQQALGQGPEFLTYFQNEAQLDKSGLPSDRFFAERPEGSVSTLKIQRTQQEDSAVYLCASSRGVYPLEELFFGEGSRLTVL.

This clone was recorded at least ten times. V usage is TRBV4-1 and J usage is TRBJ2-3; no clear D. The germline V and J ends were trimmed by 2 bases and 0 bases, with 9 bases remaining between them. There are 15 residues in the CDR3. CDR1 is MGHRA, CDR2 YSYEKL, per germline. The CDR3 spells CASSQTEISTDTQYF. The CDR3 DNA is TGCGCCAGCAGCCAAACAGAAATCAGCACAGATACGCAGTATTTT.

CDR3 sequence reads: CASSLFRQVNTEAFF. The CDR3 nucleotides read TGTGCCAGCAGCTTATTTCGGCAGGTGAACACTGAAGCTTTCTTT. The chain is built from TRBV7-3 and TRBJ1-1; no definite D call. The ends were cut back, 2 bases at V and 0 bases at J, with 10 bases in the middle. CDR3 length equals 15 residues. Germline V lookup: CDR1 SGHTA, CDR2 FQGTGA.

The V call is TRBV19, the J call TRBJ1-5; D not resolved. V lost 3 bases, J lost 6 bases, and 12 bases lay in between. Germline-derived CDR1 and CDR2 are LNHDA and SQIVND (reference sequence). The CDR3 is 14 residues long. CDR3 sequence reads: CASSIFASGQPQHF. The CDR3 DNA reads as TGTGCCAGTAGTATTTTTGCCTCAGGTCAGCCCCAGCATTTT.

The chain is built from TRBV7-6 and TRBJ2-7; perhaps D is TRBD1 or TRBD2 (5 bases each). Germline CDR1 is SGHVS and CDR2 is FNYEAQ. V was clipped by 2 bases and J by 6 bases, with 11 bases between them. The CDR3 has 13 amino acids. The DNA for the CDR3 is TGTGCCAGCAGCTTATTAGGGGACGGCGAGCAGTACTTC. Residues: CASSLLGDGEQYF.

The chain employs TRBV10-2 and TRBJ2-7; 8 bases map to TRBD2. Germline V gene data show CDR1 as WSHSY and CDR2 as SAAADI. This CDR3 has 16 amino acids. V shed 3 bases, J shed 2 bases, and the junction held 9 bases outside the gene matches. CDR3 sequence reads: CASSDVGGGSPYEQYF. The CDR3 DNA is TGCGCCAGCAGTGATGTTGGCGGGGGGAGTCCCTACGAGCAGTACTTC.

This chain uses TRBV7-8 with TRBJ2-3; 9 nucleotides agree with TRBD1. CDR1 is SGHVS, CDR2 FQNEAQ, per germline. The CDR3 loop spans 18 amino acids. J was trimmed by 4 bases and V by 1 base; bases with no gene match: 12. CDR3 sequence: CASSLDRSGTGSADTQYF. The CDR3 coding sequence is TGTGCCAGCAGCTTAGATAGGAGTGGGACAGGGTCCGCAGATACGCAGTATTTT.